These 12 T cell receptor beta chains share one sample of origin, sequenced in a study of control samples from healthy donors and cancer patients. Using immunoSEQ multiplex PCR, the repertoire was profiled, and TCRdb retains in-frame clones only, with some absent. The sample yields 15,000 to 20,000 clones, approximately 90% seen once. Sequences were obtained from PBMCs. Receptors were obtained from a woman aged 60-75 years with head and neck cancer.

This clone was recorded a few times. The chain combines TRBV5-1 with TRBJ2-7; D is perhaps TRBD1 or TRBD2 (5 bases each). Germline V gene sequence: CDR1 SGHRS, CDR2 YFSETQ. The germline V and J ends were trimmed by 1 base and 0 bases, with 11 bases remaining between them. CDR3 length: 15 residues. The CDR3: CASSLWAGSSYEQYF. CDR3 coding DNA: TGCGCCAGCAGCTTGTGGGCAGGGAGCTCCTACGAGCAGTACTTC.

The rearrangement uses TRBV5-1 and TRBJ1-2, with 9 bases that match TRBD1. There are 12 residues in the CDR3. Germline V CDR1 and CDR2: SGHRS, YFSETQ. The trim removed 7 bases at V and 8 bases at J, leaving 6 bases unmatched. The CDR3 DNA is TGCGCCAGCTGGGAGGACAGGGGAGGCTACACCTTC. As protein: CASWEDRGGYTF.

This clone was seen a handful of times. This chain uses TRBV6-1 with TRBJ1-2; D is perhaps TRBD1 (5 bases). CDR3 length equals 16 residues. V was pared by 3 bases and J by 4 bases, with 18 bases between. Germline-derived CDR1 and CDR2 are MNHNS and SASEGT. CDR3 region: CASSETWDHRTYGYTF. CDR3 DNA sequence: TGTGCCAGCAGTGAGACCTGGGACCATAGGACCTATGGCTACACCTTC.

The chain employs TRBV7-9 and TRBJ1-1; a possible D gene is TRBD1 (5 bases). V lost 5 bases to trimming and J lost 1 base, with 11 bases between them. This CDR3 contains 14 residues. From germline, CDR1 is SEHNR and CDR2 FQNEAQ (reference sequence). The DNA of the CDR3 is TGTGCCAGCAGCCTTGGACAAGAGAACACTGAAGCTTTCTTT. As protein: CASSLGQENTEAFF.

The chain employs TRBV29-1 and TRBJ2-1; D may correspond to TRBD1 or TRBD2 (5 bases each). Germline V gene lookup returns CDR1 SQVTM and CDR2 ANQGSEA. The CDR3 extends over 14 amino acids. Trimming took off 8 bases at V and 3 bases at J, with 17 bases between the two ends. CDR3 amino acids: CSSNRDRVYNEQFF. The CDR3 coding sequence is TGCAGCTCAAACCGGGACCGGGTCTACAATGAGCAGTTCTTC.

V is TRBV6-5 and J is TRBJ1-1; no firm D call. The germline V gene encodes CDR1 MNHEY and CDR2 SVGAGI. V was shortened by 5 bases and J by 4 bases, with 11 bases between the two germline ends. The CDR3 consists of 13 residues. CDR3 coding DNA: TGTGCCAGCAGTCTCCAGGATTTCACTGAAGCTTTCTTT. This codes for CASSLQDFTEAFF.

This chain joins TRBV3-1 (or the pseudogene TRBV3-2) and TRBJ2-7; tentatively, D is TRBD2 (5 bases). CDR1 LGHDT and CDR2 YNNKEL come from the germline V gene (reference sequence). CDR3 size: 15 residues. Deletions cut 5 bases from V and 2 bases from J, with 16 bases between. Here the CDR3 DNA reads TGTGCCAGCAGCTCACTAGGACCGAAGCCCTACGAGCAGTACTTC. Protein product: CASSSLGPKPYEQYF.

The genes are TRBV28 and TRBJ2-7; 9 bases are shared with TRBD1. Germline lookup yields CDR1 MDHEN and CDR2 SYDVKM. The CDR3 consists of 15 residues. With V trimmed by 2 bases and J by 5 bases, 7 bases remained unmatched. This chain's CDR3 is CASSLRDRVRHEQYF. In DNA form, the CDR3 reads TGTGCCAGCAGTTTACGGGACAGGGTAAGGCACGAGCAGTACTTC.

J is TRBJ1-2 and V is TRBV27; possible D gene TRBD1, 6 bases. The CDR3 runs to 14 residues. Trimming left V 2 bases short and J 6 bases short, with 13 bases between. Germline values: CDR1 MNHEY, CDR2 SMNVEV (reference sequence). CDR3 DNA: TGTGCCAGCAGTTTAACAGGGAATGCGGATGGCTACACCTTC. This gives the protein CASSLTGNADGYTF.

The rearrangement joins TRBV19 to TRBJ2-1; perhaps D is TRBD1 or TRBD2 (6 bases each). The CDR3 loop spans 14 amino acids. With 4 bases removed from V and 7 bases from J, the gap between germline ends came to 14 bases. The V gene's germline CDR1 is LNHDA and CDR2 SQIVND (reference sequence). CDR3 sequence: CASSTQGRGNEQFF. The CDR3 coding sequence is TGTGCCAGTAGTACCCAGGGGCGGGGTAATGAGCAGTTCTTC.

The J gene is TRBJ2-7, the V gene TRBV29-1; 9 nucleotides align to TRBD2. The V and J ends lost 4 bases and 3 bases, in that order; junction bases with no gene match: 4. CDR3 length: 13 residues. Per the germline V gene, CDR1 is SQVTM and CDR2 is ANQGSEA. The CDR3 DNA is TGCAGCGTTGCATGGCGGGAGGGCTACGAGCAGTACTTC. Translated: CSVAWREGYEQYF.

This chain links TRBV19 with TRBJ2-7; 7 bases are a match to TRBD1. Trimming removed 5 bases from V and 0 bases from J; junction bases left unmatched: 1. Germline CDR1 is LNHDA and CDR2 is SQIVND (reference sequence). This CDR3 comprises 13 residues. This CDR3 reads CASSAGGSYEQYF. DNA for the CDR3: TGTGCCAGTAGTGCAGGGGGCTCCTACGAGCAGTACTTC.